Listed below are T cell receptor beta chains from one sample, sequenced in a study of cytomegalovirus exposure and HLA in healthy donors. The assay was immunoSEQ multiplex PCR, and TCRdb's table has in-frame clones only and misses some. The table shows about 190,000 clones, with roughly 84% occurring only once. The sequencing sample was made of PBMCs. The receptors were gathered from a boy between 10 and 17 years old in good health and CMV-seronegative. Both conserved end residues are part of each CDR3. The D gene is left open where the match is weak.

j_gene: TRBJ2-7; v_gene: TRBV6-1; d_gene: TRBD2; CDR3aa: CASSELEGAGGRYEQYF; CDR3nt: TGTGCCAGCAGTGAGCTCGAAGGGGCGGGGGGGCGCTACGAGCAGTACTTC
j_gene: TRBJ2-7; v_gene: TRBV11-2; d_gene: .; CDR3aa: CASSSQAGAPYEQYF; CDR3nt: TGTGCCAGCAGCTCCCAAGCGGGTGCCCCCTACGAGCAGTACTTC
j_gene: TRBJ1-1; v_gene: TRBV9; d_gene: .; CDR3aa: CASSMWANTEAFF; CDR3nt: TGTGCCAGCAGCATGTGGGCGAACACTGAAGCTTTCTTT
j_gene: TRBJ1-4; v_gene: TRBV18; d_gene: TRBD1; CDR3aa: CASSPQTGGEKLFF; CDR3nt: TGTGCCAGCTCACCACAGACAGGGGGCGAAAAACTGTTTTTT
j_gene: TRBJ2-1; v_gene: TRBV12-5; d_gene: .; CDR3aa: CASGLVEDGRRVGNNEQFF; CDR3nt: TGTGCTAGTGGTTTGGTAGAAGACGGGCGGAGGGTTGGGAACAATGAGCAGTTCTTC
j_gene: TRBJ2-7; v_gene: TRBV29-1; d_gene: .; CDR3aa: CSVARGAYEQYF; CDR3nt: TGCAGCGTTGCCAGGGGCGCGTACGAGCAGTACTTC
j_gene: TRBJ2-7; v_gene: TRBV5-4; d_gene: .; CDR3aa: CASSYEAGAYEQYF; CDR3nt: TGTGCCAGCAGCTACGAGGCCGGAGCCTACGAGCAGTACTTC
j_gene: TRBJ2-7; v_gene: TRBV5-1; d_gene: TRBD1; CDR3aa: CASSPSDRGEWYEQYF; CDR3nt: TGCGCCAGCAGCCCTAGTGACAGGGGGGAATGGTACGAGCAGTACTTC
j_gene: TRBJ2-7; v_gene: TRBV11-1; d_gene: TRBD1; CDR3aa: CASSLAQRGQGEQYF; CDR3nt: TGTGCCAGCAGCTTAGCCCAGCGGGGACAGGGCGAGCAGTACTTC
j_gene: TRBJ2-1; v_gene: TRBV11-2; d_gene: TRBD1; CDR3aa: CASRPIPRTGGANEQFF; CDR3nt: TGTGCCAGCAGACCTATCCCGCGGACAGGGGGCGCCAATGAGCAGTTCTTC
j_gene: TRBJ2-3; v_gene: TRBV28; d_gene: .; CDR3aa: CASSFLTRKSTDTQYF; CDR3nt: TGTGCCAGCAGTTTCTTGACAAGGAAAAGCACAGATACGCAGTATTTT
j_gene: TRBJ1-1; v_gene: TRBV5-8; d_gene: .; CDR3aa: CASSRLGEAFF; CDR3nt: TGTGCCAGCAGTCGCCTCGGTGAAGCTTTCTTT
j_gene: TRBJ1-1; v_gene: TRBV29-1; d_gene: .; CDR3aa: CSVEGRMNTEAFF; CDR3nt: TGCAGCGTTGAAGGCAGAATGAACACTGAAGCTTTCTTT
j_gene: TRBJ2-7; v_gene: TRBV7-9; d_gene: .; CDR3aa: CASSLGSYIPYEQYF; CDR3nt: TGTGCCAGCAGCTTAGGGAGCTACATACCCTACGAGCAGTACTTC
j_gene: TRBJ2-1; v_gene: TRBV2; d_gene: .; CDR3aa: CASSEPFGTPVAVQFF; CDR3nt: TGTGCCAGCAGTGAACCCTTCGGGACTCCGGTTGCGGTGCAGTTCTTC
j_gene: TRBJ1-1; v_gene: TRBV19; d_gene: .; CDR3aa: CASSRMNTEAFF; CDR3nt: TGTGCCAGTAGCCGTATGAACACTGAAGCTTTCTTT